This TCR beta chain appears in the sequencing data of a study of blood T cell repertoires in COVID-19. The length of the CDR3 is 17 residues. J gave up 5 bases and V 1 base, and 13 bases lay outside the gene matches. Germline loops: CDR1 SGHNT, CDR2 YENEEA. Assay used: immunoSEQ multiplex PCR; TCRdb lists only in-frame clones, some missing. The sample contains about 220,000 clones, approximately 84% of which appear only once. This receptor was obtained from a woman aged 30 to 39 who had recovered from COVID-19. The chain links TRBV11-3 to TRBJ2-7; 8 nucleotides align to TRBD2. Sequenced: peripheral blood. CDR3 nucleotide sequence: TGTGCCAGCAGCTTAGTAGGAGTAGCGGGGACCTTGAACGAGCAGTACTTC. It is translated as CASSLVGVAGTLNEQYF.